These 20 T cell receptor beta chains came from one sample sequenced in a study of Ad26.COV2.S vaccination and SARS-CoV-2 variants. The data were produced by immunoSEQ multiplex PCR, yet TCRdb's version contains in-frame clones alone and is incomplete. The table lists a few hundred thousand clones, roughly four fifths of them singletons. The sample's treatment: roughly 20 received Ad26.COV2.S at low or high dose, single or two shots; roughly five received placebo; per-sample allocation not given. Samples were taken on day 63 after the first vaccine or placebo injection. Specimen: peripheral blood, collected in a trial of Ad26.COV2.S vaccine versus placebo. The receptors here all came from a person between 18 and 65 years old who received the Ad26.COV2.S COVID-19 vaccine or a placebo.

This clone was picked up a small number of times. The V call is TRBV11-2, the J call TRBJ1-2; weak D call: TRBD1 (6 bases). Germline lookup yields CDR1 SGHAT and CDR2 FQNNGV. This CDR3 comprises 14 residues. Deletions cut 2 bases from V and 8 bases from J, with 15 bases between. Written as DNA, the CDR3 is TGTGCCAGCAGCTTACCCGGGGGCCAGAGGGGCTACACCTTC. This codes for CASSLPGGQRGYTF.

The rearrangement uses TRBV27 and TRBJ1-2, with 11 bases lining up with TRBD1. This CDR3 has 15 residues. The germline gives CDR1 MNHEY, CDR2 SMNVEV (reference sequence). Trimming cost V 6 bases and J 3 bases; bases outside gene matches: 6. The CDR3 bases are TGTGCCAGCAGAGGACAGGGGGCAGGGGACTATGGCTACACCTTC. Protein sequence: CASRGQGAGDYGYTF.

This chain links TRBV27 with TRBJ2-7, with D unclear. Germline lookup yields CDR1 MNHEY and CDR2 SMNVEV (reference sequence). This CDR3 is built from 12 residues. Trimming took off 5 bases at V and 8 bases at J, with 13 bases between the two ends. The CDR3 DNA reads as TGTGCCAGCAGTCAAAAGGGAACTCAGCAGTACTTC. Residues: CASSQKGTQQYF.

This clone was found once. The chain joins TRBV13 to TRBJ2-7; 11 nucleotides align to TRBD2. Losses at the gene ends were 5 bases for V and 4 bases for J; bases not matched to a gene: 7. Germline CDR1 reads PRHDT; CDR2 reads FYEKMQ (reference sequence). The CDR3 is 15 amino acids. The CDR3 loop reads CASSTIAGGGYEQYF. CDR3 bases: TGTGCCAGCAGCACCATAGCGGGAGGGGGGTACGAGCAGTACTTC.

This clone appeared once. The rearrangement joins TRBV19 to TRBJ2-3; D is possibly TRBD1 (5 bases). Looked up from germline, CDR1 is LNHDA and CDR2 is SQIVND (reference sequence). V lost 5 bases and J lost 7, with 10 bases in between. The CDR3 spans 12 residues. DNA of the CDR3: TGTGCCAGTAGTGGGGCTGGGTATACGCAGTATTTT. Amino acids: CASSGAGYTQYF.

This rearrangement joins TRBV19 to TRBJ2-2; TRBD1 aligns across 7 bases. CDR3 size: 13 residues. V lost 4 bases, J lost 7 bases, and 3 bases stayed unmatched. Germline CDR1 LNHDA, CDR2 SQIVND (reference sequence). CDR3: CASSRQGHGELFF. In nucleotides, the CDR3 is TGTGCCAGTAGTAGACAGGGACACGGGGAGCTGTTTTTT.

J is TRBJ2-1 and V is TRBV5-1, with TRBD2 as a possible D gene (6 bases). Trimming shortened V by 4 bases and J by 4 bases, and 15 bases separated the two germline ends. This CDR3 comprises 15 residues. CDR1 and CDR2 from the germline V gene are SGHRS and YFSETQ. The CDR3 is CASSAQRVVYNEQFF. The CDR3 DNA is TGCGCCAGCAGCGCCCAGCGGGTAGTATACAATGAGCAGTTCTTC.

The chain carries TRBV4-1 and TRBJ2-5; D not certain. Germline lookup yields CDR1 MGHRA and CDR2 YSYEKL. The germline V and J ends were trimmed by 0 bases and 5 bases, with 16 bases remaining between them. This CDR3 region has 16 residues. The CDR3 DNA reads TGCGCCAGCAGCCAAGAGGTAGCTCCCCTCCGGGAGACCCAGTACTTC. It encodes CASSQEVAPLRETQYF.

The chain has TRBV6-5 and TRBJ1-3; D might be TRBD1 (5 bases). Germline V gene sequence: CDR1 MNHEY, CDR2 SVGAGI. CDR3 length equals 14 residues. The V end was cut by 6 bases, the J end by 3 bases, with 12 bases between. CDR3 sequence reads: CASRTGTGGNTIYF. In DNA, the CDR3 is TGTGCCAGCAGGACGGGGACCGGTGGAAACACCATATATTTT.

The J gene is TRBJ1-2, the V gene TRBV10-3; D perhaps matches TRBD1 (6 bases). The CDR3 has 14 residues. Germline V gives CDR1 ENHRY, CDR2 SYGVKD. V was pared by 10 bases and J by 1 base, with 16 bases between. CDR3 region: CATNSQGLNYGYTF. As DNA, the CDR3 is TGTGCCACCAACTCACAGGGACTTAACTATGGCTACACCTTC.

The CDR3 coding sequence is TGTGCCAGTAGTATCCGACAGGGACAAGAGACCCAGTACTTC. It encodes CASSIRQGQETQYF. J is TRBJ2-5 and V is TRBV19, with 7 bases that match TRBD1. With V trimmed by 3 bases and J by 2 bases, 3 bases remained unmatched. There are 14 residues in the CDR3. CDR1 LNHDA and CDR2 SQIVND come from the germline V gene (reference sequence).

The rearrangement links TRBV10-3 to TRBJ2-7; TRBD1 matches at 9 bases. The germline V gene encodes CDR1 ENHRY and CDR2 SYGVKD. The CDR3 has 14 amino acids. J was trimmed by 0 bases and V by 10 bases; bases with no gene match: 7. The CDR3 protein is CATKQGADSYEQYF. CDR3 DNA: TGTGCCACCAAACAGGGGGCAGACTCCTACGAGCAGTACTTC.

The chain couples TRBV25-1 to TRBJ2-7; no reliable D call. Germline V lookup: CDR1 MGHDK, CDR2 SYGVNS. CDR3 size: 11 residues. Trimming pared 4 bases from V and 3 bases from J, leaving 4 bases between. CDR3 sequence reads: CASSGGYEQYF. In DNA, the CDR3 is TGTGCCAGCAGTGGGGGCTACGAGCAGTACTTC.

This clone was picked up a small number of times. The rearrangement uses TRBV19 and TRBJ1-1; no reliable D call. The V end lost 3 bases, the J end lost 7 bases, and 6 bases lay between the germline ends. The CDR3 is made up of 11 amino acids. Germline CDR1 LNHDA, CDR2 SQIVND (reference sequence). CDR3 bases: TGTGCCAGTAGTATTCGACTTGAAGCTTTCTTT. It is translated as CASSIRLEAFF.

This chain links TRBV5-1 with TRBJ1-1, with 9 bases that match TRBD1. In germline, CDR1 is SGHRS, CDR2 YFSETQ. The CDR3 has 15 amino acids. J was trimmed by 0 bases and V by 0 bases; bases with no gene match: 0. This CDR3 reads CASSLGQGVNTEAFF. The CDR3 nucleotides read TGCGCCAGCAGCTTGGGACAGGGGGTGAACACTGAAGCTTTCTTT.

The chain combines TRBV7-9 with TRBJ2-1; TRBD2 agrees at 11 bases. Trimming at V came to 3 bases and at J to 8 bases, leaving 6 bases not matched to a gene. Germline V gene data show CDR1 as SEHNR and CDR2 as FQNEAQ (reference sequence). The CDR3 contains 15 residues. The CDR3 loop is CASSLGLLAGDEQFF. CDR3 DNA sequence: TGTGCCAGCAGCTTGGGCTTACTAGCGGGAGATGAGCAGTTCTTC.

The V and J genes are TRBV27 and TRBJ1-5; D is unresolved. Germline V gives CDR1 MNHEY, CDR2 SMNVEV (reference sequence). Trimming took off 4 bases at V and 1 base at J, with 8 bases between the two ends. The CDR3 contains 14 residues. CDR3 DNA: TGTGCCAGCAGTTCAGGATTGAGCAATCAGCCCCAGCATTTT. It specifies CASSSGLSNQPQHF.

The J gene is TRBJ2-6, the V gene TRBV7-3; TRBD1 matches at 7 bases. Per germline, CDR1 SGHTA and CDR2 FQGTGA. The CDR3 has 18 amino acids. J gave up 0 bases and V 6 bases, and 11 bases lay outside the gene matches. The CDR3 is CASSPRQGGGSGANVLTF. CDR3 nucleotides: TGTGCCAGCAGTCCTCGACAGGGCGGCGGCTCTGGGGCCAACGTCCTGACTTTC.

This chain links TRBV12-3 or TRBV12-4 with TRBJ1-3; D is uncertain. The CDR3 contains 12 residues. V lost 3 bases and J 11 bases, leaving 11 bases between the germline ends. Here the CDR3 DNA reads TGTGCCAGCAGTTTTTCTTCTCGCCCCATATATTTT. It is translated as CASSFSSRPIYF.

The rearrangement uses TRBV4-1 and TRBJ1-2; D unclear. V was trimmed by 1 base and J by 7 bases, leaving 19 bases between them. Looked up from germline, CDR1 is MGHRA and CDR2 is YSYEKL. The CDR3 length is 16 residues. The CDR3 loop is CASSQASVRGIGGYTF. The CDR3 DNA reads as TGCGCCAGCAGCCAAGCCTCAGTAAGAGGGATCGGTGGCTACACCTTC.